This T cell receptor beta chain was captured in a study of cytomegalovirus exposure and HLA in healthy donors. V was clipped by 4 bases and J by 2 bases; unmatched bases: 3. The CDR3 contains 15 residues. The V gene's germline CDR1 is SGHVS and CDR2 FQNEAQ. In the PCR, 60 Vbeta and 13 Jbeta primers were used. Clones were sequenced by immunoSEQ multiplex PCR, and TCRdb holds only the in-frame ones, with some missing. The sample carries under 150,000 clones, about four fifths recorded once. This receptor was taken from a woman aged 25 to 39 in good health and CMV-seronegative. The chain recombines TRBV7-8 with TRBJ1-3, with 9 bases aligning to TRBD1. Source material: PBMCs. The CDR3: CASSSQGAAGNTIYF. The CDR3, as DNA: TGTGCCAGCAGCTCACAGGGGGCAGCTGGAAACACCATATATTTT.